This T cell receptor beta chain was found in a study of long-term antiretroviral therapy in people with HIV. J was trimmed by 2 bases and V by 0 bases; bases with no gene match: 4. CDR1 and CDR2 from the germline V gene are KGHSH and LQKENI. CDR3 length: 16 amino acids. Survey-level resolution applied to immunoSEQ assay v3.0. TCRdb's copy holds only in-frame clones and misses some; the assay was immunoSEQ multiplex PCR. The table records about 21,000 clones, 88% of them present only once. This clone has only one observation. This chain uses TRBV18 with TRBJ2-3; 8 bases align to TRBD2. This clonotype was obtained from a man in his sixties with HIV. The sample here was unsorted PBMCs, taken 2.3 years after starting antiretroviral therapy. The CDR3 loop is CASSPPAGGTTDTQYF. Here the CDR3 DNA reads TGTGCCAGCTCACCACCGGCGGGGGGAACCACAGATACGCAGTATTTT.